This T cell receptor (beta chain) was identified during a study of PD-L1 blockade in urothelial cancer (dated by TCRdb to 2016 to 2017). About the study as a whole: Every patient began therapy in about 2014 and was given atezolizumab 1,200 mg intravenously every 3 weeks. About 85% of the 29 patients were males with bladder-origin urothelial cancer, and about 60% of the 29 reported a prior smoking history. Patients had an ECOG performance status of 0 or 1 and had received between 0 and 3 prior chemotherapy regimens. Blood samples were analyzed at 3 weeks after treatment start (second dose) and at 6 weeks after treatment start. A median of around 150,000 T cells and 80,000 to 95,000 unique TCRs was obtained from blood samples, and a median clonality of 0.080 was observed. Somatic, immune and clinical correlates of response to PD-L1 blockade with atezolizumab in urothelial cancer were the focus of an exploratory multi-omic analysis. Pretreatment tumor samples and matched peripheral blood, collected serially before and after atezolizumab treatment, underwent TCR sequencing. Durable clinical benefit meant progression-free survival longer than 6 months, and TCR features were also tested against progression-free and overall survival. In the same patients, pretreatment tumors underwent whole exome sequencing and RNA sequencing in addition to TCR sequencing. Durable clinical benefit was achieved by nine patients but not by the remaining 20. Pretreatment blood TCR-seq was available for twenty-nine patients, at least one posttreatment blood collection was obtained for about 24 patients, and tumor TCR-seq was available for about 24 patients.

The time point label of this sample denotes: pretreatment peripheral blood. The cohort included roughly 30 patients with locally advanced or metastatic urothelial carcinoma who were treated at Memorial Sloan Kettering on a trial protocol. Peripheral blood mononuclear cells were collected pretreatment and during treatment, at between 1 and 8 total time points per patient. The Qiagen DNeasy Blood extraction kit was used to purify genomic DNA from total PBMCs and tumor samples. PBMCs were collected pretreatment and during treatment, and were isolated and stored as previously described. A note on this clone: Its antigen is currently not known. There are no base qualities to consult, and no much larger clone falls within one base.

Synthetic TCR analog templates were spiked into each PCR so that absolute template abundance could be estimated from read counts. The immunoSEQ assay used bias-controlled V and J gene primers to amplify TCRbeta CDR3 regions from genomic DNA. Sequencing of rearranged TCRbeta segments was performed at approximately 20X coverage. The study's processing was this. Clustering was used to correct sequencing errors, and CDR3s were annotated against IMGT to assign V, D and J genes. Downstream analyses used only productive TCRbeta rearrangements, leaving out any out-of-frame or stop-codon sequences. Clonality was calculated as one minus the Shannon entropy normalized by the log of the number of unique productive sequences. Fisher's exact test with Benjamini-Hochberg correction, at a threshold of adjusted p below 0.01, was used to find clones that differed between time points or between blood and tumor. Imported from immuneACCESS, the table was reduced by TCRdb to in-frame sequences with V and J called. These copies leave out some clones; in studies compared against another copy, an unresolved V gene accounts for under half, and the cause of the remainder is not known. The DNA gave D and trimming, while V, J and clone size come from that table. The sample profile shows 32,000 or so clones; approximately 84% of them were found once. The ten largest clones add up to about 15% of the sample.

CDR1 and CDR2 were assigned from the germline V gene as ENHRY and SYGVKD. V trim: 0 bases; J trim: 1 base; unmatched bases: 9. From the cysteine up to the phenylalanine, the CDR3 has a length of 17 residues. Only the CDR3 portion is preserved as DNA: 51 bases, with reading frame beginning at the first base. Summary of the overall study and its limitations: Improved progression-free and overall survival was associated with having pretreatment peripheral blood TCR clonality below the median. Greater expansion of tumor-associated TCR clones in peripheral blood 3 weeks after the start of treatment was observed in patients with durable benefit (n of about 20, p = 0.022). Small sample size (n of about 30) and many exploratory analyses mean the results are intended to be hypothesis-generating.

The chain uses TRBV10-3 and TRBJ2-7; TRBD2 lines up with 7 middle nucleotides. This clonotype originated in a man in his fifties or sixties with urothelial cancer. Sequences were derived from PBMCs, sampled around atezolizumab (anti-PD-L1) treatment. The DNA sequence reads TGTGCCATCAGTGAGTCCGGGCGGGGGATGGGGTCCTACGAGCAGTACTTC. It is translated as CAISESGRGMGSYEQYF.